This T cell receptor beta chain was identified in a study of blood T cells in healthy people across ages. Across the whole study: Template switching picked up about one barcoded beta molecule for each two T cells. Study results and limitations: TCR beta diversity per million T cells fell roughly linearly with age. It was found that TCR beta diversity correlated strongly with the percentage of naive T cells.

V gave up 0 bases and J gave up 6 bases, with 3 bases separating them. This CDR3 comprises 12 residues. Germline V CDR1 and CDR2: ENHRY, SYGVKD. Primed by a sample-barcoded 5' primer and a J-beta primer mix, a second PCR proceeded for about 7 to 12 cycles. Every cDNA molecule carried a tag from a template-switch adaptor bearing 12 random nucleotides. A single record per CDR3 protein comes from TCRdb applying MiXCR to the 5' RACE reads. The sample includes about 680,000 distinct CDR3 sequences, 45% to 50% of them seen just once. In the case of this clonotype: Its antigen remains unknown.

The sequencing sample was made of blood. This sequence originates from a woman aged 55-70 years in good health. The chain has TRBV10-3 and TRBJ2-1; unclear D gene. CDR3 coding DNA: TGTGCCATCAGTGAGTCGCGCAATGAGCAGTTCTTC. Its protein is CAISESRNEQFF.